Following are 18 T cell receptor beta chains from one sample sequenced in a study of graft-versus-host responses after intestinal transplantation. Libraries were prepared by immunoSEQ multiplex PCR; TCRdb keeps only in-frame clonotypes and omits some of them. Among 45,000 to 65,000 clones listed, approximately 94% were seen once. No antigens are known for them. Sequences were derived from unstimulated CD4+ T cells sorted from spleen or lymph node cells, sampled before transplant. The receptors here all came from a human donor who was the organ donor for an intestinal transplant.

J is TRBJ2-5 and V is TRBV11-2; D not certain. Germline values: CDR1 SGHAT, CDR2 FQNNGV. CDR3 size: 14 residues. Trimming cost V 5 bases and J 1 base, with 11 bases left between them. The CDR3 loop is CASSTLGSQETQYF. The CDR3, as DNA: TGTGCCAGCAGCACCTTGGGGTCCCAAGAGACCCAGTACTTC.

This clone came up a few times. The V call is TRBV7-9, the J call TRBJ1-3; D remains unclear. The CDR3 is 16 amino acids. Germline CDR1 reads SEHNR; CDR2 reads FQNEAQ (reference sequence). V lost 4 bases and J lost 0, with 13 bases in between. The DNA of the CDR3 is TGTGCCAGCAGCTACCCGGCCTCGGTCTCTGGAAACACCATATATTTT. It yields the protein CASSYPASVSGNTIYF. Combining the CDR3 with reference TRBV7-9 and TRBJ1-3 gives the whole variable domain DTGVSQNPRHKITKRGQNVTFRCDPISEHNRLYWYRQTLGQGPEFLTYFQNEAQLEKSRLLSDRFSAERPKGSFSTLEIQRTEQGDSAMYLCASSYPASVSGNTIYFGEGSWLTVV.

This clone appeared once. This chain joins TRBV9 and TRBJ2-7; no definite D call. V lost 3 bases and J 9 bases, leaving 16 bases between the germline ends. Germline values: CDR1 SGDLS, CDR2 YYNGEE. This CDR3 region has 13 residues. The CDR3, as DNA: TGTGCCAGCAGCGGCGCGGACCCGGTTCGGCAGTACTTC. Translating it yields CASSGADPVRQYF.

J is TRBJ1-1 and V is TRBV6-1, with a possible D match to TRBD1 (6 bases). The CDR3 is made up of 13 amino acids. The germline V gene encodes CDR1 MNHNS and CDR2 SASEGT. The V end was cut by 5 bases, the J end by 4 bases, with 11 bases between. CDR3: CASSLQGPTEAFF. DNA for the CDR3: TGTGCCAGCAGTCTACAGGGCCCCACTGAAGCTTTCTTT.

This chain links TRBV30 with TRBJ2-5; D is unclear. This CDR3 region has 12 residues. The V and J ends lost 0 bases and 4 bases respectively, with 6 bases between them. Germline CDR1 GTSNPN, CDR2 SVGIG (reference sequence). The CDR3 loop is CAWSVQRETQYF. CDR3 DNA: TGTGCCTGGAGTGTACAGAGAGAGACCCAGTACTTC.

This clone showed up just once. This chain connects TRBV21-1 to TRBJ1-5; TRBD1, the table's D call, was not compared with the DNA. TRBV21-1 is a documented pseudogene. The CDR3 has 14 amino acids. The chain's CDR3 is CASSKQGRNQPQHF. For the CDR3, the DNA is TGTGCCAGCAGCAAACAGGGTAGGAATCAGCCCCAGCATTTT.

The V gene is TRBV21-1, the J gene TRBJ1-4. TRBV21-1 is listed as a pseudogene. This CDR3 is built from 17 residues. This CDR3 reads CASSKAGTGATNEKLFF. CDR3 DNA: TGTGCCAGCAGCAAAGCGGGGACGGGGGCAACTAATGAAAAACTGTTTTTT.

The chain employs TRBV7-9 and TRBJ2-5; TRBD1 or TRBD2 may be the D gene (6 bases each). This CDR3 has 14 residues. In germline, CDR1 is SEHNR, CDR2 FQNEAQ (reference sequence). Trimming shortened V by 9 bases and J by 5 bases, and 19 bases separated the two germline ends. The CDR3 region is CASQEGGWRETQYF. In nucleotides, the CDR3 is TGTGCCAGTCAAGAGGGGGGTTGGAGGGAGACCCAGTACTTC.

V gene TRBV9 combines with J gene TRBJ2-5; 12 bases line up with TRBD2. The CDR3 is 16 residues long. CDR1 is SGDLS, CDR2 YYNGEE, per germline. Trimming cost V 2 bases and J 7 bases; bases outside gene matches: 9. The CDR3 region has the DNA TGTGCCAGCAGCGTGTCTAGCGGGGGGGCCAGTGTGACCCAGTACTTC. Its translation is CASSVSSGGASVTQYF.

This clone came up once. This rearrangement joins TRBV6-4 to TRBJ2-2; D not resolved. Germline V lookup: CDR1 MRHNA, CDR2 SNTAGT. V was shortened by 3 bases and J by 6 bases, with 8 bases between the two germline ends. This CDR3 is built from 13 residues. CDR3 nucleotides: TGTGCCAGCAGTGAGCAACTGGCCGGGGAGCTGTTTTTT. Its protein is CASSEQLAGELFF.

The chain uses TRBV5-1 and TRBJ2-3; tentative D call: TRBD1 (5 bases). This CDR3 is built from 16 residues. In germline, CDR1 is SGHRS, CDR2 YFSETQ. Trimming cost V 4 bases and J 6 bases, with 21 bases left between them. The CDR3 DNA reads TGCGCCAGCAGCCCCCGTAAGGGGAAAGAGTTTGATACGCAGTATTTT. This translates into CASSPRKGKEFDTQYF.

This clone was detected a few times. The chain recombines TRBV10-3 with TRBJ1-3; the D is unclear. The length of the CDR3 is 12 residues. Germline V gene data show CDR1 as ENHRY and CDR2 as SYGVKD. V lost 0 bases, J lost 4 bases, and 1 base lay in between. This CDR3 is CAISESGNTIYF. As DNA, the CDR3 is TGTGCCATCAGTGAGTCGGGAAACACCATATATTTT.

This clone came up once. This chain links TRBV18 with TRBJ1-6; weak D call: TRBD1 (5 bases). Germline values: CDR1 KGHSH, CDR2 LQKENI. V was cut by 3 bases and J by 9 bases, with 15 bases left in between. The CDR3 contains 15 residues. CDR3 nucleotides: TGTGCCAGCTCACCCGGACACGGGTCAAGTTCACCCCTCCACTTT. Translated, it gives CASSPGHGSSSPLHF.

The sample holds one count of this clone. This chain uses TRBV5-4 with TRBJ1-2; TRBD1 might be the D (6 bases). Trimming removed 3 bases from V and 8 bases from J, with 17 bases in between. Germline CDR1 is SGHNT and CDR2 is YYREEE (reference sequence). The CDR3 extends over 14 amino acids. The CDR3, as DNA: TGTGCCAGCAGCTGGGACACCGGGCCTTCCGGCTACACCTTC. Residues: CASSWDTGPSGYTF.

The rearrangement joins TRBV4-1 to TRBJ2-1; 7 bases match TRBD2. The trim removed 1 base at V and 1 base at J, leaving 4 bases unmatched. Germline CDR1 reads MGHRA; CDR2 reads YSYEKL. The CDR3 contains 16 residues. The CDR3 nucleotides are TGCGCCAGCAGCCAAGGGCACGGGGGGTCCTACAATGAGCAGTTCTTC. The encoded protein is CASSQGHGGSYNEQFF.

The chain is built from TRBV14 and TRBJ1-6, with D perhaps TRBD1 (5 bases). This CDR3 contains 15 residues. Germline CDR1 reads SGHDN; CDR2 reads FVKESK. V lost 0 bases to trimming and J lost 6 bases, with 9 bases between them. The CDR3: CASSQDGGGNSPLHF. The CDR3 DNA sequence: TGTGCCAGCAGCCAAGACGGGGGGGGTAATTCACCCCTCCACTTT.

V gene TRBV7-9 combines with J gene TRBJ1-5; 8 positions match TRBD1. V shed 5 bases and J 5 bases; nucleotides not matched to a gene: 11. Germline V gives CDR1 SEHNR, CDR2 FQNEAQ (reference sequence). The CDR3 totals 16 residues. The CDR3 here is CASSPTRQGFDQPQHF. In DNA, the CDR3 is TGTGCCAGCAGCCCTACCAGACAGGGGTTTGATCAGCCCCAGCATTTT.

The chain employs TRBV5-1 and TRBJ2-7; tentative D call: TRBD1 (5 bases). This CDR3 has 15 amino acids. V lost 0 bases and J lost 3, with 13 bases in between. CDR1 and CDR2 from the germline V gene are SGHRS and YFSETQ. For the CDR3, the DNA is TGCGCCAGCAGCTTGGCACCAGGGTTGGGCTACGAGCAGTACTTC. Translation gives CASSLAPGLGYEQYF.